The 9 T cell receptor beta chains below come from one sample, sequenced in a study of shared clonotypes between healthy human individuals. Data came from immunoSEQ multiplex PCR; TCRdb stores just in-frame clones and leaves some out. The data show about 520,000 clones, with roughly 80% seen just once and roughly 13% held by the top ten. The source material was PBMCs. These receptor sequences come from a woman in her forties in good health. Some clones in this sample may be carry-over from other donors' samples.

The chain uses TRBV7-9 and TRBJ2-6; a possible D gene is TRBD2 (5 bases). V lost 6 bases to trimming and J lost 4 bases, with 16 bases between them. Germline values: CDR1 SEHNR, CDR2 FQNEAQ (reference sequence). The CDR3 extends over 16 amino acids. The CDR3 region is CASRLGQEDGANVLTF. DNA of the CDR3: TGTGCCAGCAGACTAGGTCAGGAGGACGGGGCCAACGTCCTGACTTTC.

The chain is built from TRBV7-9 and TRBJ2-7; TRBD2 matches 10 bases. The CDR3 sequence is 14 residues long. With V trimmed by 5 bases and J by 2 bases, 3 bases remained unmatched. CDR1 and CDR2 from the germline V gene are SEHNR and FQNEAQ (reference sequence). As DNA, the CDR3 is TGTGCCAGCAGCGTTACTAGCGGGGCCTACGAGCAGTACTTC. It specifies CASSVTSGAYEQYF. The full variable domain, in which reference TRBV7-9 and TRBJ2-7 provide the parts outside the CDR3, is DTGVSQNPRHKITKRGQNVTFRCDPISEHNRLYWYRQTLGQGPEFLTYFQNEAQLEKSRLLSDRFSAERPKGSFSTLEIQRTEQGDSAMYLCASSVTSGAYEQYFGPGTRLTVT.

V and J are TRBV11-2 and TRBJ2-1; 8 nucleotides match TRBD2. Germline V gene lookup returns CDR1 SGHAT and CDR2 FQNNGV. The ends lost 8 bases at V and 2 bases at J; junction bases unmatched: 8. CDR3 length equals 15 residues. CDR3: CASGILLAAYNEQFF. DNA of the CDR3: TGTGCCAGCGGAATATTACTAGCGGCCTACAATGAGCAGTTCTTC.

The chain couples TRBV10-3 to TRBJ2-1; 7 bases agree with TRBD2. J gave up 7 bases and V 4 bases, and 10 bases lay outside the gene matches. The CDR3 sequence is 15 residues long. CDR1 and CDR2 from the germline V gene are ENHRY and SYGVKD. The CDR3 nucleotides read TGTGCCATCAGTGTACTAGCGCCAGAAGAGAATGAGCAGTTCTTC. Translated, it gives CAISVLAPEENEQFF.

This clone was observed a single time. Here the CDR3 reads CASSFDGVFNEQFF. In nucleotides, the CDR3 is TGTGCCAGCAGCTTTGACGGGGTTTTTAATGAGCAGTTCTTC. The genes are TRBV7-8 and TRBJ2-1; a possible D gene is TRBD2 (5 bases). This CDR3 is 14 amino acids long. CDR1 SGHVS and CDR2 FQNEAQ come from the germline V gene. The V and J ends lost 3 bases and 7 bases respectively, with 13 bases between them.

As regards this clone: A far larger clone is only one base removed, so a read error is likely. At the DNA level, this CDR3 is encoded by other sequences in the same sample as well. The chain has TRBV6-5 and TRBJ1-1, with 8 nucleotides matching TRBD1. The length of the CDR3 is 12 residues. Germline loops: CDR1 MNHEY, CDR2 SVGAGI. J was trimmed by 8 bases and V by 8 bases; bases with no gene match: 7. CDR3 sequence (DNA): TGTGCCAGCCGACAGGGGAGCGCCGAAGCTTTCTTT. Residues: CASRQGSAEAFF.

The chain recombines TRBV6-6 with TRBJ2-5; weak D call: TRBD2 (6 bases). The germline gives CDR1 MNHNY, CDR2 SVGAGI (reference sequence). This CDR3 region has 14 residues. Deletions cut 7 bases from V and 0 bases from J, with 12 bases between. The CDR3 nucleotides are TGTGCCAGCACCCCCGCGGGGTACCAAGAGACCCAGTACTTC. Its translation is CASTPAGYQETQYF.

In regard to this clone: The likely explanation is a read error, given a far larger clone one base away. The rearrangement links TRBV29-1 to TRBJ1-2; D is possibly TRBD1 (5 bases). The CDR3 length is 14 residues. The V end was cut by 1 base, the J end by 6 bases, with 15 bases between. CDR1 is SQVTM and CDR2 is ANQGSEA in the germline V gene. CDR3 sequence reads: CSVEGVGTNHGYTF. Here the CDR3 DNA reads TGCAGCGTTGAAGGCGTAGGGACGAACCATGGCTACACCTTC.

The genes are TRBV15 and TRBJ1-3; D not certain. The germline V and J ends were trimmed by 0 bases and 2 bases, with 8 bases remaining between them. The CDR3 totals 15 residues. The germline gives CDR1 LNHNV, CDR2 YYDKDF (reference sequence). The CDR3 DNA is TGTGCCACCAGCAGAGATGTAGGGACTGGAAACACCATATATTTT. Residues: CATSRDVGTGNTIYF.